This paragraph reports one T cell receptor (beta chain). This entry belongs to a study of human T cells and chemical hapten exposure. MiXCR was run by TCRdb on the RACE reads, yielding one entry per CDR3 protein. The table shows 200,000 to 300,000 distinct CDR3 sequences, with 7.5% to 9% occurring only once. Regarding time point: pre-sensitization, week 0. The treatment was: therapeutic diphenylcyclopropenone sensitization with weekly scalp DPC. Between the trimmed V and J ends, which lost 8 bases and 5 bases, there was a span of 15 bases. The CDR3 runs to 13 residues. Germline V CDR1 and CDR2: ENHRY, SYGVKD.

V is TRBV10-3 and J is TRBJ2-5, with a weak D call TRBD2 (5 bases). The sequencing here drew on whole blood, taken in connection with sensitization to the hapten diphenylcyclopropenone (DPC). The sequence was collected from a woman aged 40 to 50 with alopecia areata. Some clones in this sample may be carry-over from other donors' samples. CDR3: CAIGIRESETQYF. DNA of the CDR3: TGTGCCATCGGTATTCGGGAATCGGAGACCCAGTACTTC.